The 29 T cell receptor beta chains below were found in one sample sequenced in a study of T cell clonotyping in hematopoietic cell transplantation. Time point meaning: recipient sample about 28 days before transplant, after cytoreduction. Sequencing was performed with immunoSEQ multiplex PCR; in TCRdb, only in-frame clones are kept and a portion is missing. Counted here are 27,000 or so clones, approximately 77% occurring once; the ten biggest clones make up about 6.5%. The sequencing here drew on peripheral blood mononuclear cells, taken before stem cell transplant. The source of these receptors is a man aged 45-65 years with myelodysplastic syndrome. Some clones in this sample may be carry-over from other donors' samples.

The chain has TRBV25-1 and TRBJ1-4, with D maybe TRBD1 (5 bases). The V gene lost 6 bases and the J gene lost 5 bases, with 16 bases spanning the gap. This CDR3 comprises 15 residues. Germline V gene data show CDR1 as MGHDK and CDR2 as SYGVNS. CDR3 loop: CASRSAGGDNEKLFF. The CDR3 nucleotides read TGTGCCAGCAGGTCCGCCGGGGGGGACAATGAAAAACTGTTTTTT.

This clone was found a few times. The chain recombines TRBV9 with TRBJ2-1; D ambiguous. Germline values: CDR1 SGDLS, CDR2 YYNGEE. Trimming cost V 3 bases and J 4 bases, with 8 bases left between them. The CDR3 runs to 13 residues. The CDR3 DNA reads TGTGCCAGCAGCGGCCTCCATTACAATGAGCAGTTCTTC. It yields the protein CASSGLHYNEQFF.

As concerns this clone: The conserved phenylalanine or tryptophan is not found at the CDR3 terminus, so this likely reflects a read error. The V call is TRBV30, the J call TRBJ1-2; tentative D call: TRBD1 (5 bases). The germline V gene has CDR1 GTSNPN and CDR2 SVGIG (reference sequence). CDR3 size: 15 residues. The ends were cut back, 1 base at V and 3 bases at J, with 15 bases in the middle. This CDR3 is CAWSGGTDSHYGYTL. CDR3 bases: TGTGCCTGGAGTGGGGGGACCGACTCCCACTATGGCTACACCCTC.

J is TRBJ2-3 and V is TRBV25-1; 12 bases line up with TRBD2. The V gene end was trimmed by 6 bases and the J gene end by 2 bases; junction bases not matched to a gene: 6. Germline CDR1 is MGHDK and CDR2 is SYGVNS. The CDR3 consists of 16 residues. CDR3 residues: CASSLGLAGFTDTQYF. For the CDR3, the DNA is TGTGCCAGCAGCTTAGGACTAGCGGGGTTCACAGATACGCAGTATTTT.

In its sample, this clone was seen a few times. The chain combines TRBV7-6 with TRBJ1-1; D uncertain. This CDR3 is 13 amino acids long. The germline CDR1 and CDR2 sequences are SGHVS and FNYEAQ. The ends were cut back, 1 base at V and 1 base at J, with 4 bases in the middle. CDR3 bases: TGTGCCAGCAGCTTAGACAGGAACACTGAAGCTTTCTTT. Translated, it gives CASSLDRNTEAFF. Combining the CDR3 with reference TRBV7-6 and TRBJ1-1 gives the whole variable domain GAGVSQSPRYKVTKRGQDVALRCDPISGHVSLYWYRQALGQGPEFLTYFNYEAQQDKSGLPNDRFSAERPEGSISTLTIQRTEQRDSAMYRCASSLDRNTEAFFGQGTRLTVV.

J is TRBJ2-7 and V is TRBV29-1; 9 bases match TRBD1. Unmatched junction bases numbered 9, after V lost 6 bases and J lost 6 bases. CDR3 length: 13 residues. Germline lookup yields CDR1 SQVTM and CDR2 ANQGSEA. CDR3 sequence: CSVRRGQGGEQYF. CDR3 DNA sequence: TGCAGCGTGCGCCGGGGACAGGGCGGCGAGCAGTACTTC.

DNA of the CDR3: TGTGCCTATCAAACGGACATAATGAACACTGAAGCTTTCTTT. This encodes CAYQTDIMNTEAFF. V gene TRBV30 combines with J gene TRBJ1-1; perhaps TRBD1 as D (5 bases). Deletions cut 7 bases from V and 0 bases from J, with 15 bases between. The CDR3 spans 14 residues. In germline, CDR1 is GTSNPN, CDR2 SVGIG (reference sequence).

The rearrangement links TRBV6-5 to TRBJ2-3; TRBD1 agrees at 8 bases. Trimming at V came to 4 bases and at J to 6 bases, leaving 6 bases not matched to a gene. The CDR3 sequence is 14 residues long. The germline CDR1 and CDR2 sequences are MNHEY and SVGAGI. CDR3 amino acids: CASSSLDRVDTQYF. CDR3 nucleotides: TGTGCCAGCAGTTCCTTGGACAGGGTGGATACGCAGTATTTT.

This clone was picked up a small number of times. The chain couples TRBV2 to TRBJ2-5, with a tentative D call TRBD1 (6 bases). The J call may be faulty, since TRBJ2-7 better matches the DNA end. Germline V gene sequence: CDR1 SNHLY, CDR2 FYNNEI. The CDR3 sequence is 13 residues long. CDR3 sequence reads: CASSETGWGEQYF. As DNA, the CDR3 is TGTGCCAGCAGTGAAACAGGGTGGGGCGAGCAGTACTTC.

This clone was seen more than once but under ten times. This chain connects TRBV14 to TRBJ1-6, with D possibly TRBD1 on 5 matching bases. Trimming pared 0 bases from V and 3 bases from J, leaving 9 bases between. The germline V gene encodes CDR1 SGHDN and CDR2 FVKESK. The length of the CDR3 is 16 residues. The CDR3: CASSQDEGIYNSPLHF. The CDR3 nucleotides read TGTGCCAGCAGCCAAGACGAGGGGATCTATAATTCACCCCTCCACTTT.

The V call is TRBV28, the J call TRBJ1-5, with unresolved D. The ends were cut back, 3 bases at V and 6 bases at J, with 9 bases in the middle. The CDR3 length is 13 residues. Germline V gene data show CDR1 as MDHEN and CDR2 as SYDVKM. The CDR3 is CASSFGERQPQHF. The CDR3 nucleotides read TGTGCCAGCAGTTTTGGGGAGCGTCAGCCCCAGCATTTT.

V usage is TRBV28 and J usage is TRBJ1-1; D gene unclear. The germline CDR1 and CDR2 sequences are MDHEN and SYDVKM. This CDR3 is 13 amino acids long. V lost 5 bases and J lost 6, with 13 bases in between. CDR3 sequence reads: CASSILTFPEAFF. In DNA, the CDR3 is TGTGCCAGCAGTATTCTGACATTCCCTGAAGCTTTCTTT. The full variable domain, with the rest looked up from reference TRBV28 and TRBJ1-1, is DVKVTQSSRYLVKRTGEKVFLECVQDMDHENMFWYRQDPGLGLRLIYFSYDVKMKEKGDIPEGYSVSREKKERFSLILESASTNQTSMYLCASSILTFPEAFFGQGTRLTVV.

The chain combines TRBV6-5 with TRBJ2-7; perhaps TRBD2 as D (7 bases). Germline CDR1 reads MNHEY; CDR2 reads SVGAGI. V lost 6 bases, J lost 0 bases, and 15 bases lay in between. This CDR3 contains 15 residues. In DNA, the CDR3 is TGTGCCAGCAGCAGCAGACGGGGGGCCTCCTACGAGCAGTACTTC. Translating it yields CASSSRRGASYEQYF.

The CDR3 sequence is CASSRPGTESSSGANVLTF. DNA for the CDR3: TGCGCCAGCAGCCGGCCCGGGACAGAGTCAAGCTCTGGGGCCAACGTCCTGACTTTC. The chain is built from TRBV5-1 and TRBJ2-6; 7 bases map to TRBD1. CDR1 is SGHRS and CDR2 is YFSETQ in the germline V gene. The CDR3 spans 19 residues. With V trimmed by 4 bases and J by 0 bases, 13 bases remained unmatched.

J is TRBJ2-7 and V is TRBV11-2, with D maybe TRBD2 (6 bases). CDR3 length: 13 amino acids. The V end lost 5 bases, the J end lost 3 bases, and 11 bases lay between the germline ends. The germline CDR1 and CDR2 sequences are SGHAT and FQNNGV. CDR3 nucleotide sequence: TGTGCCAGCAGCCTCGGGAGTTTCTACGAGCAGTACTTC. Its translation: CASSLGSFYEQYF.

The rearrangement links TRBV6-6 to TRBJ1-2; 7 bases are shared with TRBD1. Germline trimming cut 6 bases from V and 4 bases from J; bases unmatched to any gene: 5. The germline gives CDR1 MNHNY, CDR2 SVGAGI (reference sequence). The CDR3 sequence is 13 residues long. The CDR3 DNA is TGTGCCAGCAGAGGCCAGGGGGGCTATGGCTACACCTTC. Translating gives CASRGQGGYGYTF.

The chain couples TRBV6-5 to TRBJ2-7; tentative D call: TRBD1 (6 bases). Germline CDR1 and CDR2: MNHEY and SVGAGI. The CDR3 totals 15 residues. V was cut by 3 bases and J by 4 bases, with 16 bases left in between. The CDR3 region is CASSYLDSGKYEQYF. In DNA form, the CDR3 reads TGTGCCAGCAGTTATCTGGACAGTGGTAAATACGAGCAGTACTTC.

The chain uses TRBV7-2 and TRBJ2-5, with 8 bases that match TRBD2. Germline-derived CDR1 and CDR2 are SGHTA and FQGNSA. The V segment lost 3 bases and the J segment 7 bases; nucleotides outside the gene matches: 13. The CDR3 sequence is 16 residues long. The CDR3 loop is CASSFRLSGALGTQYF. In nucleotides, the CDR3 is TGTGCCAGCAGCTTTCGCCTTAGCGGGGCATTGGGGACCCAGTACTTC.

In its sample, this clone was seen a few times. V is TRBV6-6 and J is TRBJ1-2; D possibly corresponds to TRBD1 (5 bases). V shed 3 bases and J shed 4 bases, with 18 bases lying between them. Germline CDR1 and CDR2: MNHNY and SVGAGI (reference sequence). The CDR3 has 16 residues. Here the CDR3 DNA reads TGTGCCAGCAGTTATGGGCCAAGGGGCGCGGCCTATGGCTACACCTTC. As protein: CASSYGPRGAAYGYTF.

The chain couples TRBV14 to TRBJ2-2, with D uncertain. CDR1 and CDR2 (germline): SGHDN, FVKESK. This CDR3 has 13 residues. V lost 1 base, J lost 7 bases, and 7 bases lay in between. CDR3 sequence reads: CASSQVKGGELFF. CDR3 coding DNA: TGTGCCAGCAGCCAAGTCAAGGGCGGGGAGCTGTTTTTT.

There are a few counts of this clone. The chain employs TRBV14 and TRBJ2-7; D perhaps matches TRBD1 (6 bases). With 1 base removed from V and 4 bases from J, the gap between germline ends came to 8 bases. CDR1 and CDR2 from the germline V gene are SGHDN and FVKESK. The CDR3 is made up of 13 amino acids. The CDR3 DNA sequence: TGTGCCAGCAGCCAAGGACAGGTTTACGAGCAGTACTTC. Residues: CASSQGQVYEQYF.

The chain couples TRBV6-5 to TRBJ1-5; D gene uncertain. Germline CDR1 MNHEY, CDR2 SVGAGI. Deletions cut 2 bases from V and 4 bases from J, with 9 bases between. CDR3 length: 14 residues. The chain's CDR3 is CASSYTGWNQPQHF. The CDR3 DNA follows: TGTGCCAGCAGTTACACCGGGTGGAATCAGCCCCAGCATTTT.

The chain is built from TRBV2 and TRBJ1-5; tentatively, D is TRBD1 (5 bases). V lost 4 bases, J lost 10 bases, and 17 bases lay in between. CDR1 is SNHLY and CDR2 is FYNNEI in the germline V gene. The CDR3 length is 14 residues. The CDR3 nucleotides read TGTGCCAGCAGTGTCAAATGGGGCGTCGAACCCCAGCATTTT. This encodes CASSVKWGVEPQHF.

V and J are TRBV28 and TRBJ1-2; the match to TRBD1 covers 8 bases. CDR3 size: 16 residues. V gave up 5 bases and J gave up 4 bases; unmatched junction bases: 12. Germline loops: CDR1 MDHEN, CDR2 SYDVKM. The CDR3 nucleotides read TGTGCCAGCAGTAGGGCAGGGGGCTACACCCTCTATGGCTACACCTTC. It translates to CASSRAGGYTLYGYTF.

The genes are TRBV30 and TRBJ1-5; unclear D gene. The CDR3 is made up of 15 amino acids. V was clipped by 0 bases and J by 0 bases, with 9 bases between them. The germline V gene has CDR1 GTSNPN and CDR2 SVGIG (reference sequence). CDR3 amino acids: CAWSVLVYSNQPQHF. The CDR3 bases are TGTGCCTGGAGTGTACTTGTTTATAGCAATCAGCCCCAGCATTTT.

The V and J genes are TRBV11-3 and TRBJ1-2; D not certain. Germline V gene data show CDR1 as SGHNT and CDR2 as YENEEA. This CDR3 has 11 residues. Trimming removed 1 base at V and 8 bases at J, with 5 bases between. The CDR3 protein is CASSLGRGYTF. The CDR3 coding sequence is TGTGCCAGCAGCTTAGGGCGGGGCTACACCTTC.

The V and J genes are TRBV9 and TRBJ2-5; D uncertain. CDR3 size: 10 residues. The V gene lost 6 bases and the J gene lost 7 bases, with 7 bases spanning the gap. Germline assignment: CDR1 SGDLS and CDR2 YYNGEE. The CDR3 loop is CASIRGTQYF. The DNA of the CDR3 is TGTGCCAGCATACGTGGGACCCAGTACTTC. Together with reference TRBV9 and TRBJ2-5, the CDR3 gives the full variable domain: DSGVTQTPKHLITATGQRVTLRCSPRSGDLSVYWYQQSLDQGLQFLIQYYNGEERAKGNILERFSAQQFPDLHSELNLSSLELGDSALYFCASIRGTQYFGPGTRLLVL.

J is TRBJ2-7 and V is TRBV7-2; 11 bases are a match to TRBD1. The germline CDR1 and CDR2 sequences are SGHTA and FQGNSA. The V and J ends lost 10 bases and 3 bases, in that order; junction bases with no gene match: 8. The CDR3 spans 14 residues. CDR3 DNA sequence: TGTGCCATAGACTACGGGACAGGGGGCTACGAGCAGTACTTC. Its protein product is CAIDYGTGGYEQYF.

The count of this clone is one. The V gene is TRBV6-1, the J gene TRBJ2-5, with TRBD2 matching over 8 bases. V gave up 6 bases and J gave up 5 bases; unmatched junction bases: 11. CDR1 MNHNS and CDR2 SASEGT come from the germline V gene. This CDR3 comprises 15 residues. As DNA, the CDR3 is TGTGCCAGCAGGCGCGATCCGGGGGGGGGTGAGACCCAGTACTTC. Amino acid sequence: CASRRDPGGGETQYF.